This T cell receptor (beta chain) was captured in a study of T cell repertoires in ileal Crohn's disease. Sequenced by immunoSEQ multiplex PCR; TCRdb stores in-frame clones only, minus some. The data show approximately 17,000 clones, about 90% seen once. The CDR3 loop spans 13 amino acids. The V end was cut by 3 bases, the J end by 2 bases, with 8 bases between. Germline V gene data show CDR1 as MNHEY and CDR2 as SMNVEV (reference sequence). This clonotype originated in an adult with Crohn's disease. Specimen: ileal tissue. V and J are TRBV27 and TRBJ2-7, with D possibly TRBD2 on 5 matching bases. The CDR3 bases are TGTGCCAGCAGTTTGGGGAGAACCTACGAGCAGTACTTC. Protein product: CASSLGRTYEQYF.